This TCR beta chain came from a study of blood T cells in healthy people across ages. Looking at the study overall: Per two T cells, template switching captured roughly one barcoded beta molecule. General study results and limits: Unknown donor CMV status possibly confounded expanded clonotype changes. Older age coincided with a roughly linear decline in TCR beta diversity per million T cells.

Combining a sample-barcoded 5' primer with a J-beta primer mix, a second PCR ran for roughly 7 to 11 cycles. Researchers report that a template-switch adaptor with 12 random nucleotides tagged each cDNA molecule. TCRdb reprocessed the 5' RACE reads with MiXCR, giving one entry per CDR3 protein. The sample has over 500,000 distinct CDR3 sequences; around 52% are singletons. In this sample, this clonotype turned up many times. Antigen specificity is unknown. The length of the CDR3 is 16 residues. CDR1 and CDR2 from the germline V gene are MNHNS and SASEGT. V gave up 4 bases and J gave up 6 bases, with 22 bases separating them.

This TCR was sampled from a woman over 75 in good health. J is TRBJ2-7 and V is TRBV6-1; D uncertain. Sample: blood. CDR3 protein: CASSVLSNHLLREQYF. CDR3 sequence (DNA): TGTGCCAGCAGTGTATTAAGCAACCACCTCCTTCGCGAGCAGTACTTC.